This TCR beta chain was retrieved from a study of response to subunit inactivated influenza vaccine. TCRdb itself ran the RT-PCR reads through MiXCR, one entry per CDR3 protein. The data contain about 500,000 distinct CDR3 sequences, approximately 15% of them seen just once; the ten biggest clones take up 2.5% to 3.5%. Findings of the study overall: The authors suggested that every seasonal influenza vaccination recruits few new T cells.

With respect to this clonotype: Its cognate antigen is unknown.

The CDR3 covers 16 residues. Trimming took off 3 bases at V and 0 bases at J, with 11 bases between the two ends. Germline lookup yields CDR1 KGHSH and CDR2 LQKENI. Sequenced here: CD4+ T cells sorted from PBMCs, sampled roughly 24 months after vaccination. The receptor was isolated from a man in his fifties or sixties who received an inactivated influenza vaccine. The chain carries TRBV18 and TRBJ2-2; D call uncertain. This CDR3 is CASSPVGSSNTGELFF. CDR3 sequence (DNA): TGTGCCAGCTCACCTGTAGGCAGCTCGAACACCGGGGAGCTGTTTTTT.